A selection of T cell receptor beta chains follows, all from one sample in a study of glioma-infiltrating T cells after dendritic cell vaccination. Data came from immunoSEQ multiplex PCR; TCRdb stores just in-frame clones and leaves some out. The profile covers approximately 85,000 clones, with about 85% appearing a single time and about 9.3% taken by the ten largest. Sequencing was performed on blood, taken after dendritic cell vaccination. These receptors were obtained from a human donor with glioblastoma. Each CDR3 is given with its conserved first and last residue. D genes are given only for firm matches. Clone size is stated in some rows and not others, as once, few, many or a class when expanded.

J: TRBJ2-7
length: 15
V: TRBV4-2
size: .
D: .
DNA: TGTGCCAGCAGCCAAGTATGGGACTCGTCCTACGAGCAGTACTTC
CDR3: CASSQVWDSSYEQYF

J: TRBJ2-5
length: 17
V: TRBV11-2
size: .
D: TRBD2
DNA: TGTGCCAGCAGTTTGTCCGGGACTAGCGCCTTCGGGGAGACCCAGTACTTC
CDR3: CASSLSGTSAFGETQYF

J: TRBJ1-1
length: 16
V: TRBV5-4
size: .
D: TRBD1
DNA: TGTGCCAGCAGCAGGGGGACAGGGGATAGGAACACTGAAGCTTTCTTT
CDR3: CASSRGTGDRNTEAFF

J: TRBJ1-5
length: 15
V: TRBV6-5
size: .
D: .
DNA: TGTGCCAGCAGTTACTCTATGGGGGGGAATCAGCCCCAGCATTTT
CDR3: CASSYSMGGNQPQHF

J: TRBJ2-3
length: 18
V: TRBV15
size: .
D: TRBD1
DNA: TGTGCCACCAGCAGAGCCTCCGGGACAGCAAAGAGCACAGATACGCAGTATTTT
CDR3: CATSRASGTAKSTDTQYF

J: TRBJ2-3
length: 15
V: TRBV7-8
size: .
D: .
DNA: TGTGCCAGCAGCCCCAACGGCGGTAGCACAGATACGCAGTATTTT
CDR3: CASSPNGGSTDTQYF

J: TRBJ1-1
length: 14
V: TRBV9
size: few
D: .
DNA: TGTGCCAGCAGCGTAGTGCAGGGGAACACTGAAGCTTTCTTT
CDR3: CASSVVQGNTEAFF

J: TRBJ1-2
length: 15
V: TRBV19
size: .
D: TRBD1
DNA: TGTGCCAGTAGTTTCTCCGGGACAGGGTTCTATGGCTACACCTTC
CDR3: CASSFSGTGFYGYTF

J: TRBJ1-4
length: 14
V: TRBV21-1
size: .
D: .
DNA: TGTGCCAGCACCTTGGGACAGCGTAATGAAAAACTGTTTTTT
CDR3: CASTLGQRNEKLFF

J: TRBJ2-7
length: 15
V: TRBV27
size: .
D: TRBD2
DNA: TGTGCCAGCAGTCCCCGCGGGGGGGCTCGGAACGAGCAGTACTTC
CDR3: CASSPRGGARNEQYF

J: TRBJ2-3
length: 15
V: TRBV6-4
size: few
D: TRBD2
DNA: TGTGCCAGCAGTGGACTAGCGGGGGGCACAGATACGCAGTATTTT
CDR3: CASSGLAGGTDTQYF

J: TRBJ2-7
length: 13
V: TRBV4-2
size: .
D: .
DNA: TGTGCCAGCAGCCCCGGACTATCCTACGAGCAGTACTTC
CDR3: CASSPGLSYEQYF

J: TRBJ1-2
length: 12
V: TRBV7-9
size: .
D: .
DNA: TGTGCCAGCGCCATAGGGGACTATGGCTACACCTTC
CDR3: CASAIGDYGYTF

J: TRBJ2-7
length: 16
V: TRBV15
size: few
D: TRBD1
DNA: TGTGCCACCAGCAGAGATCCCGACAGGGCCATCTACGAGCAGTACTTC
CDR3: CATSRDPDRAIYEQYF

J: TRBJ2-7
length: 15
V: TRBV7-9
size: .
D: TRBD1
DNA: TGTGCCAGCAGCGAACACGTCGGGACAGGGGGCGAGCAGTACTTC
CDR3: CASSEHVGTGGEQYF

J: TRBJ2-3
length: 17
V: TRBV2
size: .
D: TRBD2
DNA: TGTGCCAGCATCGGGACTAGCGGACTTTTTAGCACAGATACGCAGTATTTT
CDR3: CASIGTSGLFSTDTQYF

J: TRBJ2-7
length: 15
V: TRBV5-5
size: .
D: TRBD1
DNA: TGTGCCAGCAGCTTGGACGTCGGACAGGCCTACGAGCAGTACTTC
CDR3: CASSLDVGQAYEQYF

J: TRBJ2-3
length: 17
V: TRBV7-9
size: .
D: .
DNA: TGTGCCAGCAGGTCACCGTCAGGTACCGATCCCACAGATACGCAGTATTTT
CDR3: CASRSPSGTDPTDTQYF

J: TRBJ1-2
length: 15
V: TRBV28
size: .
D: TRBD1
DNA: TGTGCCAGCAGTCCACAGGGGAGAGGCGTCGGTGGCTACACCTTC
CDR3: CASSPQGRGVGGYTF

J: TRBJ2-7
length: 17
V: TRBV9
size: once
D: TRBD1
DNA: TGTGCCAGCAGCCCCCAGGGACAGGGGCTGAGCTCCTACGAGCAGTACTTC
CDR3: CASSPQGQGLSSYEQYF

J: TRBJ2-2
length: 14
V: TRBV27
size: .
D: .
DNA: TGTGCCAGCAGTTTATATGGGGGCCCCGGGGAGCTGTTTTTT
CDR3: CASSLYGGPGELFF

J: TRBJ2-7
length: 17
V: TRBV5-8
size: .
D: TRBD2
DNA: TGTGCCAGCAGCTTGGGAGGGTTGCGGGAGAGCTCCTACGAGCAGTACTTC
CDR3: CASSLGGLRESSYEQYF

J: TRBJ1-2
length: 15
V: TRBV4-1
size: .
D: .
DNA: TGCGCCAGCAGCCAAGAATTACAGGGCCACTGGGGCTACACCTTC
CDR3: CASSQELQGHWGYTF

J: TRBJ1-4
length: 15
V: TRBV15
size: .
D: .
DNA: TGTGCCACCAGCAGAGATCGCAGGGGAAATGAAAAACTGTTTTTT
CDR3: CATSRDRRGNEKLFF

J: TRBJ2-3
length: 15
V: TRBV7-2
size: .
D: TRBD1
DNA: TGTGCCAGCAGATCGACAGGGGGCTCAACAGATACGCAGTATTTT
CDR3: CASRSTGGSTDTQYF

J: TRBJ1-3
length: 15
V: TRBV18
size: .
D: TRBD1
DNA: TGTGCCAGCTCACCATCGGGCGCACAGGGGAACACCATATATTTT
CDR3: CASSPSGAQGNTIYF

J: TRBJ1-5
length: 16
V: TRBV15
size: .
D: .
DNA: TGTGCCACCAGCAGAGATTGGGGGGGGGAAAATCAGCCCCAGCATTTT
CDR3: CATSRDWGGENQPQHF

J: TRBJ2-7
length: 14
V: TRBV5-1
size: .
D: TRBD1
DNA: TGCGCCAGCAAGGGACAGGGTAGCTCCTACGAGCAGTACTTC
CDR3: CASKGQGSSYEQYF

J: TRBJ2-7
length: 13
V: TRBV5-6
size: once
D: TRBD2
DNA: TGTGCCAGCAGCCTCTCTAGCGGGTTCGAGCAGTACTTC
CDR3: CASSLSSGFEQYF

J: TRBJ1-2
length: 13
V: TRBV10-3
size: .
D: .
DNA: TGTGCCATCAGTGAGTCAGGGGTCGGCGGCTACACCTTC
CDR3: CAISESGVGGYTF

J: TRBJ1-4
length: 14
V: TRBV7-9
size: many
D: .
DNA: TGTGCCAGCAGCCCTCGTAGGGGTGATGAAAAACTGTTTTTT
CDR3: CASSPRRGDEKLFF

J: TRBJ2-7
length: 15
V: TRBV6-1
size: .
D: TRBD2
DNA: TGTGCCAGCAGCGCACGGGGACTAGCGGCCTACGAGCAGTACTTC
CDR3: CASSARGLAAYEQYF

J: TRBJ2-1
length: 14
V: TRBV5-1
size: .
D: TRBD2
DNA: TGCGCCAGCAGCTTGGAAGGACTAGCTGGTGAGCAGTTCTTC
CDR3: CASSLEGLAGEQFF

J: TRBJ2-1
length: 15
V: TRBV4-1
size: .
D: TRBD1
DNA: TGCGCCAGCAGCCAAGAGGGCAACAGGGGGGATGAGCAGTTCTTC
CDR3: CASSQEGNRGDEQFF

J: TRBJ1-5
length: 14
V: TRBV19
size: .
D: TRBD1
DNA: TGTGCCAGTAGCCCGGGACAGCCGTTTTCGCCCCAGCATTTT
CDR3: CASSPGQPFSPQHF

J: TRBJ1-1
length: 14
V: TRBV19
size: .
D: TRBD1
DNA: TGTGCCAGTAGTTTACAGGGGGCTACGGCTGAAGCTTTCTTT
CDR3: CASSLQGATAEAFF

J: TRBJ2-7
length: 15
V: TRBV7-9
size: .
D: TRBD1
DNA: TGTGCCAGCAGCTTCCCGGGACAGGGCGTCTACGAGCAGTACTTC
CDR3: CASSFPGQGVYEQYF

J: TRBJ2-2
length: 14
V: TRBV5-8
size: .
D: .
DNA: TGTGCCAGCAGCACTCTCGGGGGTCCCGGGGAGCTGTTTTTT
CDR3: CASSTLGGPGELFF

J: TRBJ1-5
length: 13
V: TRBV25-1
size: few
D: .
DNA: TGTGCCAGCAGTGGAGAATCCAATCAGCCCCAGCATTTT
CDR3: CASSGESNQPQHF

J: TRBJ1-3
length: 15
V: TRBV6-1
size: .
D: .
DNA: TGTGCCAGCAGTGACCACACGACTAACCGAAACACCATATATTTT
CDR3: CASSDHTTNRNTIYF

J: TRBJ2-7
length: 15
V: TRBV11-2
size: .
D: .
DNA: TGTGCCAGCAGCTTATATGAGACAGCCTCCTACGAGCAGTACTTC
CDR3: CASSLYETASYEQYF

J: TRBJ1-2
length: 16
V: TRBV4-3
size: .
D: .
DNA: TGCGCCAGCAGCCAAGGGGGGCAGGGACCCCGCTATGGCTACACCTTC
CDR3: CASSQGGQGPRYGYTF

J: TRBJ1-2
length: 16
V: TRBV15
size: .
D: .
DNA: TGTGCCACCAGCAGAGATGCCCTATGGGGGGACTATGGCTACACCTTC
CDR3: CATSRDALWGDYGYTF

J: TRBJ2-3
length: 18
V: TRBV5-6
size: .
D: .
DNA: TGTGCCAGCAGCGACGAAGGGACAAGTAGGTTCTTGGAAGATACGCAGTATTTT
CDR3: CASSDEGTSRFLEDTQYF

J: TRBJ2-7
length: 13
V: TRBV27
size: .
D: .
DNA: TGTGCCAGCAAGGGGCATACCTCCTACGAGCAGTACTTC
CDR3: CASKGHTSYEQYF

J: TRBJ2-1
length: 15
V: TRBV19
size: few
D: .
DNA: TGTGCCAGTAGTATGCAGGAAAATACCTACAATGAGCAGTTCTTC
CDR3: CASSMQENTYNEQFF